The 2 T cell receptor beta chains presented below share a single source sample, sequenced in a study of T cell changes during pregnancy in multiple sclerosis. Assay used: immunoSEQ multiplex PCR; TCRdb lists only in-frame clones, some missing. The table records tens of thousands of clones, less than 95% of them present only once. The sequenced sample was peripheral blood, obtained in the third trimester of pregnancy. These receptors all stem from a female donor with multiple sclerosis, enrolled in a pregnancy study.

The chain couples TRBV10-1 to TRBJ2-5; D unresolved. V was clipped by 8 bases and J by 2 bases, with 6 bases between them. The CDR3 length is 11 residues. Germline V gene lookup returns CDR1 WNHNN and CDR2 SYGVQD (reference sequence). CDR3 region: CASSNQETQYF. The CDR3 DNA reads as TGCGCCAGCTCCAATCAAGAGACCCAGTACTTC.

The chain carries TRBV2 and TRBJ2-5, with 10 bases lining up with TRBD2. Looked up from germline, CDR1 is SNHLY and CDR2 is FYNNEI. This CDR3 is built from 16 residues. Losses at the gene ends were 5 bases for V and 3 bases for J; bases not matched to a gene: 9. CDR3 DNA: TGTGCCAGCAGTCCACTTAGCGGGAGGAACGAAGAGACCCAGTACTTC. Protein sequence: CASSPLSGRNEETQYF.